Only one count was recorded for the clone carrying this T cell receptor (beta chain). Produced via immunoSEQ multiplex PCR; TCRdb's table is partial and in-frame only. The sample consists of around 44,000 clones, 65% to 85% of them appearing once. This entry belongs to a study of blood T cell repertoires in COVID-19. V gave up 5 bases and J gave up 3 bases; unmatched junction bases: 7. The CDR3 contains 15 residues. The germline V gene has CDR1 SNHLY and CDR2 FYNNEI. The TCR comes from a man between 35 and 55 years old with active or convalescent COVID-19. The sample consisted of peripheral blood. V usage is TRBV2 and J usage is TRBJ2-5, with 9 nucleotides matching TRBD1. Here the CDR3 reads CASSLQGASEETQYF. The CDR3 region has the DNA TGTGCCAGCAGTTTACAGGGGGCTTCGGAAGAGACCCAGTACTTC.